These T cell receptor beta chains were read from a single sample in a study of regulatory T cells in long-lasting Graves disease. MiXCR, applied by TCRdb to the multiplex PCR reads, yields one record per CDR3 protein. The sample has around 460,000 distinct CDR3 sequences, 20% to 25% seen once. The specimen comprised peripheral blood mononuclear cells (PBMCs), sampled when the disease was refractory, from a patient treated with antithyroid drugs. The receptor source for this set is a female donor with Graves disease. The CDR3 runs from the conserved cysteine through the conserved F or W. D genes are given only for firm matches. Clone size is shown for a subset of rows, as once, few, many or a class of expanded clone.

v_gene	abundance	d_gene	j_gene	CDR3nt	CDR3aa
TRBV28	NA	TRBD1	TRBJ2-7	TGTGCCAGCAGATCGGGACAGGGGGTTCACGAGCAGTACTTC	CASRSGQGVHEQYF
TRBV4-1	NA	NA	TRBJ1-5	TGCGCCAGCAGCCAAGAAACAGCAAATCAGCCCCAGCATTTT	CASSQETANQPQHF
TRBV5-1	NA	NA	TRBJ1-1	TGCGCCAGCAGCTTGGCGCCAGAACCGAACACTGAAGCTTTCTTT	CASSLAPEPNTEAFF
TRBV2	many	TRBD1	TRBJ2-5	TGTGCCAGCAGTTCTCCCGGGACAGGACCTCAAGAGACCCAGTACTTC	CASSSPGTGPQETQYF
TRBV20-1	NA	NA	TRBJ2-7	TGCAGTGCTATCCGGACGGGGTCCTACGAGCAGTACTTC	CSAIRTGSYEQYF
TRBV5-1	NA	NA	TRBJ1-4	TGCGCCAGCAGCTTGAACGGTCCGGCTAATGAAAAACTGTTTTTT	CASSLNGPANEKLFF
TRBV6-1	few	NA	TRBJ2-7	TGTGCCAGCAGTGAAATAAGGGCGCGGGAGCAGTACTTC	CASSEIRAREQYF
TRBV30	NA	NA	TRBJ1-4	TGTGCCTGGAGTCTCCTATCAACTAATGAAAAACTGTTTTTT	CAWSLLSTNEKLFF
TRBV7-8	NA	NA	TRBJ1-5	TGTGCCAGCAGCTTCAAGAGGGGCACAGCCAATCAGCCCCAGCATTTT	CASSFKRGTANQPQHF
TRBV5-8	NA	TRBD2	TRBJ2-2	TGTGCCAGCAGCTTTACTAAGCGGGGGTCCGGGGAGCTGTTTTTT	CASSFTKRGSGELFF
TRBV9	few	NA	TRBJ2-3	TGTGCCAGCAGTGCCGGCAGGAGTAGCACAGATACGCAGTATTTT	CASSAGRSSTDTQYF
TRBV10-3	NA	NA	TRBJ1-4	TGTGCCATCAGTGACGGAGGATGGGAAAAACTGTTTTTT	CAISDGGWEKLFF
TRBV9	few	TRBD1	TRBJ1-1	TGTGCCAGCAGCTCCGGGGGACAGCGTGAAGCTTTCTTT	CASSSGGQREAFF
TRBV20-1	many	NA	TRBJ1-4	TGCAGTGCTAGAGATAACGGGGGAGGGGATCCTAATGAAAAACTGTTTTTT	CSARDNGGGDPNEKLFF
TRBV4-1	NA	NA	TRBJ1-2	TGCGCCAGCAGCCAAGAGTCCCTGGGGGGTTATGGCTACACCTTC	CASSQESLGGYGYTF
TRBV6-4	NA	NA	TRBJ1-1	TGTGCCAGCAGTAGGTCAGGTTTCCACGACACTGCAGCTTTCTTT	CASSRSGFHDTAAFF
TRBV7-8	NA	TRBD1	TRBJ2-6	TGTGCCAGCAGCATGGACAGGGGATTGGCATCTGGGGCCAACGTCCTGACTTTC	CASSMDRGLASGANVLTF
TRBV6-9	NA	NA	TRBJ2-3	TGTGCCAGCAGTTATGCCGAAACGTCAGATACGCAGTATTTT	CASSYAETSDTQYF
TRBV6-1	NA	NA	TRBJ2-6	TGTGCCAGCAGTGAAGAGGGGGCCAACGTCCTGACTTTC	CASSEEGANVLTF
TRBV7-9	NA	TRBD1	TRBJ2-4	TGTGCCAGCAGCCGAACCAACTCTAGGACAGGGGGTGATAGTGACAAAAACATTCAGTACTTC	CASSRTNSRTGGDSDKNIQYF
TRBV28	many	TRBD1	TRBJ1-1	TGTGCCAGCAGTTTATATCAGGGGGCGAACACTGAAGCTTTCTTT	CASSLYQGANTEAFF
TRBV3-1	many	TRBD1	TRBJ1-4	TGTGCCAGCAGCCCCGGACAGGGGGACGGGGAAAAACTGTTTTTT	CASSPGQGDGEKLFF
TRBV19	NA	NA	TRBJ1-1	TGTGCCAGTATTTATGGGGGATCGACTGAAGCTTTCTTT	CASIYGGSTEAFF
TRBV4-1	NA	NA	TRBJ1-3	TGCGCCAGCAGCCAAGGAGGACCGTGGACGAGCTCTGGAAACACCATATATTTT	CASSQGGPWTSSGNTIYF
TRBV12-3/TRBV12-4	many	TRBD1	TRBJ1-1	TGTGCCAGCGGACGACAGGGAAACACTGAAGCTTTCTTT	CASGRQGNTEAFF